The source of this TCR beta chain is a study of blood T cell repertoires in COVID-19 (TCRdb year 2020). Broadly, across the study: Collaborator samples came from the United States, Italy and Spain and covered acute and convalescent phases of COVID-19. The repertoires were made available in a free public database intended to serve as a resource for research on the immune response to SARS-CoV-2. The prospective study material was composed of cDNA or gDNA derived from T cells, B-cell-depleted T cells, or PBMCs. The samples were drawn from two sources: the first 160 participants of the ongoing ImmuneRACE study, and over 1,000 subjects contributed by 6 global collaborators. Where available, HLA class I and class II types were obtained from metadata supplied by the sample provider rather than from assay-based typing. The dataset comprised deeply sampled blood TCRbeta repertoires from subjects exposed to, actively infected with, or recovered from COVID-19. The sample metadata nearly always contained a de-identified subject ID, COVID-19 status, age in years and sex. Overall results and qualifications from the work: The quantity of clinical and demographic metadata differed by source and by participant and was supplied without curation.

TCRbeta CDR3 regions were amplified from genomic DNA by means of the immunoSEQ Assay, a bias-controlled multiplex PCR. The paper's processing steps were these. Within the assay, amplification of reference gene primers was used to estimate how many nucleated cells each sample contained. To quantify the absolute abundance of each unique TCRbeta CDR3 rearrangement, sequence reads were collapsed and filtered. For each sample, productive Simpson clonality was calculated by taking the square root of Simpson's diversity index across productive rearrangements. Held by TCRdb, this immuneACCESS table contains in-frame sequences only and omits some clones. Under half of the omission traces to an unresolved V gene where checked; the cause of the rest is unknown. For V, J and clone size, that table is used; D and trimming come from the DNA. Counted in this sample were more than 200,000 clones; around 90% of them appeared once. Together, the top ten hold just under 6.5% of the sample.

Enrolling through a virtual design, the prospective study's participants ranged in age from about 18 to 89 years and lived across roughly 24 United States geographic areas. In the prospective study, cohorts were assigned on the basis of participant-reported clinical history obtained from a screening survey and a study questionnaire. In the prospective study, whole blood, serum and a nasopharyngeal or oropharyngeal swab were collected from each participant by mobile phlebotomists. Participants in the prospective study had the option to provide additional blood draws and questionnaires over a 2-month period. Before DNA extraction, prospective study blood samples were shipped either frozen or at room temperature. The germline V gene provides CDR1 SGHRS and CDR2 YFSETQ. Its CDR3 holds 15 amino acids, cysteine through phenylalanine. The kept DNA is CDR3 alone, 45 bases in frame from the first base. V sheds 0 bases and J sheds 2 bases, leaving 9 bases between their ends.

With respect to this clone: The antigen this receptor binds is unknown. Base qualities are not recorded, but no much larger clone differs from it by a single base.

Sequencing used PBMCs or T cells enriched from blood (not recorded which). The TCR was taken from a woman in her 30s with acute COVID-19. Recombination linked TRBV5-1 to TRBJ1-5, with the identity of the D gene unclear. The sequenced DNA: TGCGCCAGCAGCTTGGGTGACGGGGGCAATCAGCCCCAGCATTTT. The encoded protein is CASSLGDGGNQPQHF. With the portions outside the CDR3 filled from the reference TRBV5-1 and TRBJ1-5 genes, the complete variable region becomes KAGVTQTPRYLIKTRGQQVTLSCSPISGHRSVSWYQQTPGQGLQFLFEYFSETQRNKGNFPGRFSGRQFSNSRSEMNVSTLELGDSALYLCASSLGDGGNQPQHFGDGTRLSIL.